The rows below give T cell receptor beta chains drawn from one sample of a study of blood T cell repertoires in COVID-19. TCRdb keeps only in-frame clones here, not all; method: immunoSEQ multiplex PCR. The table lists roughly 28,000 clones, roughly 89% of them singletons. Sequenced input: peripheral blood. These receptors all come from a human donor with acute or convalescent COVID-19. The donor label of this sample is uncertain. CDR3s include the opening cysteine and the closing phenylalanine or tryptophan. Fields, in order: clone size, J gene, V gene, D gene, CDR3 DNA, CDR3 protein. The D gene is left open where the match is weak. Expanded clones get a size class; other rows say once, few or many, or leave the size out.

>NA|TRBJ2-7|TRBV7-8|TRBD2
TGTGCCAGCAGCCCCTATGGTAGCGGGGTCGAGCAGTACTTC
CASSPYGSGVEQYF
>NA|TRBJ1-2|TRBV7-2|NA
TGTGCCAGCAGCTTAGAGGCATTTCGGGCGGGCGGCTACACCTTC
CASSLEAFRAGGYTF
>NA|TRBJ2-2|TRBV21-1|NA
TGTGCCAGCGGCCTAGAGGCTAGCGGGTACACGAACACCGGGGAGCTGTTTTTT
CASGLEASGYTNTGELFF
>once|TRBJ2-7|TRBV18|TRBD1
TGTGCCAGCTCACCGGGACAGAGGTTCCAGTACTTC
CASSPGQRFQYF
>once|TRBJ2-3|TRBV18|NA
TGTGCCAGCTCACGGGGGGTCAGAAGCACAGATACGCAGTATTTT
CASSRGVRSTDTQYF
>few|TRBJ2-1|TRBV6-6|TRBD2
TGTGCCAGCAGTCCCGGGACTAGCGGGAGAAGTAGTGAGCAGTTCTTC
CASSPGTSGRSSEQFF
>once|TRBJ2-2|TRBV9|TRBD2
TGTGCCAGCAGCGTAGTTACGGGAGGTACCGGGGAGCTGTTTTTT
CASSVVTGGTGELFF
>once|TRBJ2-7|TRBV6-5|TRBD1
TGTGCCAGCAGCTACCTAGGACAGGTATCCTACGAGCAGTACTTC
CASSYLGQVSYEQYF
>NA|TRBJ2-3|TRBV6-2/TRBV6-3|NA
TGTGCCAGCAGTTACTCCCAACAGATCACAGATACGCAGTATTTT
CASSYSQQITDTQYF
>once|TRBJ2-1|TRBV4-1|TRBD2
TGCGCCAGCAGCCAAGATTTGGGACTAACCATGGACTACAATGAGCAGTTCTTC
CASSQDLGLTMDYNEQFF
>NA|TRBJ2-1|TRBV9|TRBD1
TGTGCCAGCAGCGCGCCGGGACAGGCGAACAATGAGCAGTTCTTC
CASSAPGQANNEQFF
>NA|TRBJ1-4|TRBV5-1|NA
TGCGCCAGCAGCTTGGGGTCCGGTGTTCTGGAAAAACTGTTTTTT
CASSLGSGVLEKLFF
>once|TRBJ2-1|TRBV2|NA
TGTGCCAGCGGAGGGCGCGGGGAAGAGGGATTCTTC
CASGGRGEEGFF
>NA|TRBJ2-2|TRBV7-2|TRBD1
TGTGCCAGCAGCCTTGGACAGGGAGGCACCGGGGAGCTGTTTTTT
CASSLGQGGTGELFF
>NA|TRBJ1-1|TRBV28|NA
TGTGCCAGCAGTTTACCCGGGGGGGTGAACACTGAAGCTTTCTTT
CASSLPGGVNTEAFF
>NA|TRBJ2-3|TRBV3-1/TRBV3-2|NA
TGTGCCAGCAGCCAAGAATTGAGGGCGGATACGCAGTATTTT
CASSQELRADTQYF
>NA|TRBJ1-2|TRBV27|NA
TGTGCCAGCAGTTTATCGAGAGGCCAAACCGGGGGCTACACCTTC
CASSLSRGQTGGYTF
>NA|TRBJ2-3|TRBV19|NA
TGTGCCAGTAGTATCGCGTTTAGCGGAGACACAGATACGCAGTATTTT
CASSIAFSGDTDTQYF
>NA|TRBJ2-7|TRBV7-7|NA
TGTGCTAGCAGCTTATTGACAGGTCCCTCCTACGAGCAGTACTTC
CASSLLTGPSYEQYF
>NA|TRBJ2-3|TRBV11-2|TRBD2
TGTGCCAGCAGCTTGGGGACTAGCGGGGATACGCAGTATTTT
CASSLGTSGDTQYF
>NA|TRBJ2-7|TRBV12-3/TRBV12-4|TRBD1
TGTGCCAGCACCGACAGGGGGGGGTACGAGCAGTACTTC
CASTDRGGYEQYF
>NA|TRBJ1-1|TRBV11-3|TRBD1
TGTGCCAGCAGTTTCCGACAGGGGGCGCTGGGCACTGAAGCTTTCTTT
CASSFRQGALGTEAFF